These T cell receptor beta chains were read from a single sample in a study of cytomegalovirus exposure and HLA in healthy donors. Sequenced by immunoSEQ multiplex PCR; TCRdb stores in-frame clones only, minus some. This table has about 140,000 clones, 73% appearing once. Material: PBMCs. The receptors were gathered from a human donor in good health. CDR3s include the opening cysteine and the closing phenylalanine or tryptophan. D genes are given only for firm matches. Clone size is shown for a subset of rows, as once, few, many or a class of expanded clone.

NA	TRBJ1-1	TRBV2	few	CASSGVGGNTEAFF	TGTGCCAGCAGTGGGGTAGGGGGGAACACTGAAGCTTTCTTT
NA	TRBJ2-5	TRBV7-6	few	CASSFASGTYF	NA
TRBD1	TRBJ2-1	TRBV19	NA	CASSPGQGGHNEQFF	TGTGCCAGTAGTCCCGGACAGGGGGGCCACAATGAGCAGTTCTTC
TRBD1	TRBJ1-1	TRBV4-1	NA	CASSQGQGASEAFF	TGCGCCAGCAGCCAGGGACAGGGGGCATCTGAAGCTTTCTTT
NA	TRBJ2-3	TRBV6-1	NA	CASSEQGFTDTQYF	TGTGCCAGCAGTGAACAGGGCTTCACAGATACGCAGTATTTT
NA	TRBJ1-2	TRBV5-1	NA	CASSLDRSNYGYTF	TGCGCCAGCAGCTTGGACAGGTCTAACTATGGCTACACCTTC
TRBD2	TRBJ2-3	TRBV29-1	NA	CSVGVGLAGKDTQYF	TGCAGCGTTGGGGTGGGGCTAGCGGGGAAGGATACGCAGTATTTT
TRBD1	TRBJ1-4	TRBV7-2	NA	CASSRTGGYEKLFF	TGTGCCAGCAGCCGGACAGGGGGCTATGAAAAACTGTTTTTT
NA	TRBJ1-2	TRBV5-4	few	CASSFTSGYGYTF	TGTGCCAGCAGCTTTACCTCAGGTTATGGCTACACCTTC
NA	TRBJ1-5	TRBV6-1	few	CASSERGVSNQPQHF	TGTGCCAGCAGTGAACGGGGTGTTAGCAATCAGCCCCAGCATTTT
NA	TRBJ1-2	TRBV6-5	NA	CASSYSPSYGYTF	TGTGCCAGCAGTTACTCCCCTTCCTATGGCTACACCTTC
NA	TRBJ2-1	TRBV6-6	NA	CASSYSQYNEQFF	TGTGCCAGCAGTTACTCACAGTACAATGAGCAGTTCTTC
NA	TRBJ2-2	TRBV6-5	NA	CASTRTARTGELFF	TGTGCCAGCACCCGGACTGCTAGGACCGGGGAGCTGTTTTTT
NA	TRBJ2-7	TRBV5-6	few	CASSLGRGRYEQYF	TGTGCCAGCAGCTTGGGAAGGGGGAGATACGAGCAGTACTTC
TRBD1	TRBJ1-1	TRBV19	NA	CASSVTGGSDTEAFF	TGTGCCAGTAGTGTAACAGGGGGCTCAGACACTGAAGCTTTCTTT
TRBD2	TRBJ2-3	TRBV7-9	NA	CAGSRLAGADTQYF	TGTGCCGGCAGCAGACTAGCGGGAGCAGATACGCAGTATTTT
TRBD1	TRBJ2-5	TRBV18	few	CASSPTGGRETQYF	TGTGCCAGCTCACCAACAGGGGGCCGAGAGACCCAGTACTTC
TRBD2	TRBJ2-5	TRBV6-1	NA	CASSRGGGLQETQYF	TGTGCCAGCAGTCGGGGGGGAGGACTACAAGAGACCCAGTACTTC
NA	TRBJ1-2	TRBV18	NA	CASSPEAGAGFFGGYTF	TGTGCCAGCTCACCAGAGGCGGGGGCTGGATTTTTTGGTGGCTACACCTTC
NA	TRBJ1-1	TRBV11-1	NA	CASSLRPPPTEAFF	TGTGCCAGCAGCTTACGTCCCCCCCCCACTGAAGCTTTCTTT
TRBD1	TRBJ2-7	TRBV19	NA	CASSIPGQGASYEQYF	TGTGCCAGTAGTATCCCGGGACAGGGGGCATCCTACGAGCAGTACTTC
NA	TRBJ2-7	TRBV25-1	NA	CASSGYSYEQYF	TGTGCCAGCAGTGGTTACTCCTACGAGCAGTACTTC
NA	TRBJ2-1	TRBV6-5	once	CASSPDSNEQFF	TGTGCCAGCAGCCCAGACAGTAATGAGCAGTTCTTC
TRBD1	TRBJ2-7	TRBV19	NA	CATSRDRITYEQYF	TGTGCCACCTCCCGGGACAGAATCACCTACGAGCAGTACTTC
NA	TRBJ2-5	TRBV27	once	CASSPRRSDRETQYF	TGTGCCAGCAGTCCCCGGAGGTCTGATAGGGAGACCCAGTACTTC
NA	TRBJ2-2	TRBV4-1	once	CASSPKGQPTGELFF	TGCGCCAGCAGCCCAAAGGGACAACCCACCGGGGAGCTGTTTTTT
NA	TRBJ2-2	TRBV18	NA	CASSPSGPGNTGELFF	TGTGCCAGCTCACCAAGCGGACCGGGAAACACCGGGGAGCTGTTTTTT
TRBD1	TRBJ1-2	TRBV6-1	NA	CASSTIDRVGYGYTF	TGTGCCAGCAGTACAATCGACAGGGTCGGCTATGGCTACACCTTC
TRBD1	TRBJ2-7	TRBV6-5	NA	CASSSPGQGAYEQYF	TGTGCCAGCAGTAGTCCGGGACAGGGGGCATACGAGCAGTACTTC
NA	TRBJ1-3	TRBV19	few	CASSSTVAGNTIYF	TGTGCCAGTAGCTCGACAGTAGCCGGAAACACCATATATTTT
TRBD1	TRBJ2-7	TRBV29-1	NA	CSAAGQGITYEQYF	TGCAGCGCTGCGGGACAGGGGATTACCTACGAGCAGTACTTC
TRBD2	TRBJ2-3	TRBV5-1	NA	CASDQVKREGGGDTQYF	TGCGCCAGCGACCAAGTAAAGCGGGAGGGCGGGGGGGATACGCAGTATTTT
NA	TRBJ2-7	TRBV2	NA	CASSAGRRTYEQYF	TGTGCCAGCAGTGCGGGGAGGCGGACCTACGAGCAGTACTTC
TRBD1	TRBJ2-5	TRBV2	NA	CASSPDRGRETQYF	TGTGCCAGCAGTCCGGACAGGGGAAGAGAGACCCAGTACTTC
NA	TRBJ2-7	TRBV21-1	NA	CASTVKHISYEQYF	TGTGCCAGCACTGTAAAACACATCTCCTACGAGCAGTACTTC
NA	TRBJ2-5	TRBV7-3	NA	CASSLTHQETQYF	TGTGCCAGCAGCTTAACACATCAAGAGACCCAGTACTTC
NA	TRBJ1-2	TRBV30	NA	CARSVLGASYGYTF	TGTGCCAGGAGTGTGTTAGGGGCGAGCTATGGCTACACCTTC
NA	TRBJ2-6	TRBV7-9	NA	CASSYPETTDPRANVLTF	TGTGCCAGCAGCTACCCCGAAACGACAGATCCGAGGGCCAACGTCCTGACTTTC
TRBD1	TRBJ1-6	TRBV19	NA	CASSSDRGRNSPLHF	TGTGCCAGTAGTAGCGACAGGGGGCGGAATTCACCCCTCCACTTT
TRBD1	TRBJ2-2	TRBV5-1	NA	CASSPGQGTTGELFF	TGCGCCAGCAGCCCCGGACAGGGGACCACCGGGGAGCTGTTTTTT
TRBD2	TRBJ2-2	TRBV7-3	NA	CASSTLAGTGELFF	TGTGCCAGCAGCACACTAGCGGGGACCGGGGAGCTGTTTTTT
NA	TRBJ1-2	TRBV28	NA	CASRLAGYGYTF	TGTGCCAGCAGGCTGGCGGGGTATGGCTACACCTTC
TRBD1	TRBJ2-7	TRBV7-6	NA	CASSFGTGGYEQYF	TGTGCCAGCAGCTTTGGGACAGGGGGTTACGAGCAGTACTTC
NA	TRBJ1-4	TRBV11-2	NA	CASSLRDRNEKLFF	TGTGCCAGCAGCTTACGAGACAGGAATGAAAAACTGTTTTTT
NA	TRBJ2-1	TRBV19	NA	CASSILSGGYNEQFF	TGTGCCAGTAGTATTCTCAGCGGAGGGTACAATGAGCAGTTCTTC
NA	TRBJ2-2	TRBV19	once	CASSGEVYTGELFF	TGTGCCAGTAGTGGGGAGGTGTACACCGGGGAGCTGTTTTTT
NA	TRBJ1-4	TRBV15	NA	CATSRGSQPQRGKLFF	TGTGCCACCAGCAGAGGAAGTCAGCCCCAGCGGGGTAAACTGTTTTTT
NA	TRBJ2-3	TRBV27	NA	CASSLTRGSRDTQYF	TGTGCCAGCAGTTTAACCCGGGGGAGCCGGGATACGCAGTATTTT
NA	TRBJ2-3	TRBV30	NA	CAWSELAVLTDTQYF	TGTGCCTGGAGTGAATTAGCGGTGCTCACAGATACGCAGTATTTT
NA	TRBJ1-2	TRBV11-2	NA	CASSRTRIYGYTF	TGTGCCAGCAGCAGGACAAGGATCTATGGCTACACCTTC